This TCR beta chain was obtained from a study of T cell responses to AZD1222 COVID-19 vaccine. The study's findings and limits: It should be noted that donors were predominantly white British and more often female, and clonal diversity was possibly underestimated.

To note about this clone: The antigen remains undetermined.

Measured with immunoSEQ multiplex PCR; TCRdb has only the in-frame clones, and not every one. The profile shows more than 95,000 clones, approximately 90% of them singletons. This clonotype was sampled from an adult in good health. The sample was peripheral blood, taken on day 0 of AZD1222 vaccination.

The CDR3 region is CSVRQDNWSPLHF. As DNA, the CDR3 is TGCAGCGTTCGACAGGACAATTGGTCACCCCTCCACTTT. The V call is TRBV29-1, the J call TRBJ1-6, with a possible D match to TRBD1 (6 bases). V lost 5 bases to trimming and J lost 10 bases, with 15 bases between them. The length of the CDR3 is 13 residues. Germline CDR1 is SQVTM and CDR2 is ANQGSEA.